This T cell receptor beta chain was captured by sequencing in a study of tumor-infiltrating lymphocytes in primary liver carcinoma. CDR1 KGHSH and CDR2 LQKENI come from the germline V gene. The CDR3 runs 15 residues. With 3 bases removed from V and 5 bases from J, the gap between germline ends came to 16 bases. For this clonotype: The antigen remains undetermined.

A primer in the constant region served to generate TCR beta cDNA from 500 ng of total RNA. Modified slightly, ARM-PCR produced TCR beta libraries over three nested multiplex PCR rounds. Running 9 to 11 cycles apiece, the first two PCR rounds relied on TRBV1-TRBV30 forward primers together with a C-beta reverse primer. Each CDR3 protein gets one entry after TCRdb re-called the multiplex PCR reads with MiXCR. The sample has 300,000 to 350,000 distinct CDR3 sequences; 50% to 60% are singletons. Whole-study findings and limits: Tumor region pairs shared more overlap than did tumor-adjacent and tumor-blood pairs.

Germline DNA was extracted too, while blood RNA derived from unsorted whole blood. The TCR was taken from a woman aged 25 to 39 with primary liver carcinoma and hepatitis B virus infection. Sequencing used peripheral blood. The chain is built from TRBV18 and TRBJ2-5; D unresolved. This chain's CDR3 is CASSPYRAPEETQYF. The CDR3 DNA reads TGTGCCAGCTCACCCTACCGGGCCCCGGAGGAGACCCAGTACTTC.